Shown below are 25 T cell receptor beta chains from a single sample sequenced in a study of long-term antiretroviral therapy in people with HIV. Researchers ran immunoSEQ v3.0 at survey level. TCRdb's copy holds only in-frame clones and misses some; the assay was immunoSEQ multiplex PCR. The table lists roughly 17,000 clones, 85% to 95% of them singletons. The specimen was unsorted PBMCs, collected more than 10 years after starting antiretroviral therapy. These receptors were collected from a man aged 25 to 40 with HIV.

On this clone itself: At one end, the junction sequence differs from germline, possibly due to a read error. Written as DNA, the CDR3 is TGTGCTAGCAGCCCCACAGCGGATGAGACCCAGTACTTC. It translates to CASSPTADETQYF. This rearrangement joins TRBV7-7 to TRBJ2-5; possibly TRBD2 for D (5 bases). The germline gives CDR1 SSHAT, CDR2 FNYEAQ (reference sequence). The CDR3 is 13 residues long.

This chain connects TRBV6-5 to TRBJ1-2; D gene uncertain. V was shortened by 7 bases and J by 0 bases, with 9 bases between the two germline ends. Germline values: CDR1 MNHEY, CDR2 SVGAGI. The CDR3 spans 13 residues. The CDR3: CASITTPNYGYTF. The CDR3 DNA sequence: TGTGCCAGCATTACGACACCTAACTATGGCTACACCTTC.

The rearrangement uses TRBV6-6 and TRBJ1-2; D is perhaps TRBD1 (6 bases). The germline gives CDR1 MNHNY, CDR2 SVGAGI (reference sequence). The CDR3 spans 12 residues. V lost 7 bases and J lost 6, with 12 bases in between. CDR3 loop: CASTKGGDGYTF. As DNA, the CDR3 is TGTGCCAGCACCAAGGGGGGTGATGGCTACACCTTC.

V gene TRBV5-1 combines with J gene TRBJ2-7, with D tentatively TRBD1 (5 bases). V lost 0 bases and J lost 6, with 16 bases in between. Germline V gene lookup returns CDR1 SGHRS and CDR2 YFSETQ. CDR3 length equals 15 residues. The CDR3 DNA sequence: TGCGCCAGCAGCTTGGGGCAGGGCATCCTCATCGAGCAGTACTTC. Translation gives CASSLGQGILIEQYF.

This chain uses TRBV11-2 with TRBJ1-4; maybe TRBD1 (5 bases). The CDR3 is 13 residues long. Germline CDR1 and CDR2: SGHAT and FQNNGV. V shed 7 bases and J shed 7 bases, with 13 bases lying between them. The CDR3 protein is CASTRGYGEKLFF. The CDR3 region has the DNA TGTGCCAGCACCCGGGGGTATGGTGAAAAACTGTTTTTT.

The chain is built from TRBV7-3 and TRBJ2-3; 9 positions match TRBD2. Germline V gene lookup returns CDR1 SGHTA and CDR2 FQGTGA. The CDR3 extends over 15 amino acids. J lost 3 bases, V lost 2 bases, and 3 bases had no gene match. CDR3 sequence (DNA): TGTGCCAGCAGCTTAGGCGGGGGGGCGACAGATACGCAGTATTTT. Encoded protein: CASSLGGGATDTQYF.

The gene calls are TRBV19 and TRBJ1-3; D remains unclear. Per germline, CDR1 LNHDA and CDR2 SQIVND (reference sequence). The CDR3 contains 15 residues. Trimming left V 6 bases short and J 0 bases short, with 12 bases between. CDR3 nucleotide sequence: TGTGCCAGTAGAGAAGGACGTAACTCTGGAAACACCATATATTTT. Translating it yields CASREGRNSGNTIYF.

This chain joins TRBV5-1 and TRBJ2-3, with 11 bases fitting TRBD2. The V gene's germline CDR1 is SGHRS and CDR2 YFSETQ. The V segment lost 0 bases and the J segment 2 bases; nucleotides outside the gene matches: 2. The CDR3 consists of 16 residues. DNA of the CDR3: TGCGCCAGCAGCTTGGGGGGACTAGCGGACACAGATACGCAGTATTTT. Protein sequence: CASSLGGLADTDTQYF. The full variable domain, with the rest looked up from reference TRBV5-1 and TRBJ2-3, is KAGVTQTPRYLIKTRGQQVTLSCSPISGHRSVSWYQQTPGQGLQFLFEYFSETQRNKGNFPGRFSGRQFSNSRSEMNVSTLELGDSALYLCASSLGGLADTDTQYFGPGTRLTVL.

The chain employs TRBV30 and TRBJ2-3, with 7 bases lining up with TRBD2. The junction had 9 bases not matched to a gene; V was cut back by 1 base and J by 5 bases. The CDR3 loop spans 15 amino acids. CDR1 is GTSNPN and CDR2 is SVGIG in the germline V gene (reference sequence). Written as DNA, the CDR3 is TGTGCCTGGAGTGGGGAAGCTAGCGGCCTAGATACGCAGTATTTT. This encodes CAWSGEASGLDTQYF. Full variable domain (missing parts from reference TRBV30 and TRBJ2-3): SQTIHQWPATLVQPVGSPLSLECTVEGTSNPNLYWYRQAAGRGLQLLFYSVGIGQISSEVPQNLSASRPQDRQFILSSKKLLLSDSGFYLCAWSGEASGLDTQYFGPGTRLTVL.

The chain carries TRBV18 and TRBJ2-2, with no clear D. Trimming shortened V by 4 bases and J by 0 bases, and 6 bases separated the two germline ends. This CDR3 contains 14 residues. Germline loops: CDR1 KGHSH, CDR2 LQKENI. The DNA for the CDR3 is TGTGCCAGCTCACTGAACACGAACACCGGGGAGCTGTTTTTT. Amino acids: CASSLNTNTGELFF.

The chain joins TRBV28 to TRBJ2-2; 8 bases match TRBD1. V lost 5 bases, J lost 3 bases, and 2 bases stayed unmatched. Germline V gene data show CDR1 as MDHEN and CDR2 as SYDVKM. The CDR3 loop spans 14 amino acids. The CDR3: CASSQTGDTGELFF. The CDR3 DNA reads TGTGCCAGCAGTCAGACAGGGGACACCGGGGAGCTGTTTTTT.

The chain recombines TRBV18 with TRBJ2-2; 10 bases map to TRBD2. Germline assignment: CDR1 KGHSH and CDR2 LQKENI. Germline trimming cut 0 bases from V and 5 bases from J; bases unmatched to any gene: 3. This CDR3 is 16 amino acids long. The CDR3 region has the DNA TGTGCCAGCTCACCACCGTCTAGCGGGGGTACCGGGGAGCTGTTTTTT. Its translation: CASSPPSSGGTGELFF.

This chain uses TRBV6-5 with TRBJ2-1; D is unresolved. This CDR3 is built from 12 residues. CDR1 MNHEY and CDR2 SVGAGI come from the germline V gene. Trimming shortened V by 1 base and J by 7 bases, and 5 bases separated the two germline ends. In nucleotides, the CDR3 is TGTGCCAGCAGTTACTTAGGGAATGAGCAGTTCTTC. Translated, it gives CASSYLGNEQFF.

In DNA, the CDR3 is TGTGCCAGCAGCCGACAGGGTTTAACGGAGGAAAAACTGTTTTTT. It translates to CASSRQGLTEEKLFF. The chain recombines TRBV6-5 with TRBJ1-4; 7 nucleotides line up with TRBD1. The V gene's germline CDR1 is MNHEY and CDR2 SVGAGI. This CDR3 comprises 15 residues. The V segment lost 6 bases and the J segment 8 bases; nucleotides outside the gene matches: 12.

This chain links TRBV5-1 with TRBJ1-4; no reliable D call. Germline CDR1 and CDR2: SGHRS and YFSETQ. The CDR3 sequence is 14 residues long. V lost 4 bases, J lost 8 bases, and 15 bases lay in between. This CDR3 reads CASSANPGDEKLFF. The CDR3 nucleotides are TGCGCCAGCAGCGCCAATCCGGGAGACGAAAAACTGTTTTTT. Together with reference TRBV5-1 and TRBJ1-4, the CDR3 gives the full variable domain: KAGVTQTPRYLIKTRGQQVTLSCSPISGHRSVSWYQQTPGQGLQFLFEYFSETQRNKGNFPGRFSGRQFSNSRSEMNVSTLELGDSALYLCASSANPGDEKLFFGSGTQLSVL.

CDR3 loop: CASSLGLAGLETQYF. In DNA, the CDR3 is TGTGCCAGCAGTTTGGGACTAGCGGGGCTGGAGACCCAGTACTTC. The rearrangement links TRBV27 to TRBJ2-5, with 13 bases fitting TRBD2. In germline, CDR1 is MNHEY, CDR2 SMNVEV (reference sequence). V shed 3 bases, J shed 5 bases, and the junction held 3 bases outside the gene matches. This CDR3 spans 15 amino acids.

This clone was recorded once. In nucleotides, the CDR3 is TGTGCCAGCAGCGTCGCCGGGACTAGCTCACCTTACAATGAGCAGTTCTTC. It translates to CASSVAGTSSPYNEQFF. The chain recombines TRBV9 with TRBJ2-1, with 9 bases identical to TRBD2. In germline, CDR1 is SGDLS, CDR2 YYNGEE. CDR3 length: 17 amino acids. With 2 bases clipped from V and 4 bases from J, the junction kept 10 bases outside the gene matches. Looking up the rest from reference TRBV9 and TRBJ2-1 gives the full variable domain: DSGVTQTPKHLITATGQRVTLRCSPRSGDLSVYWYQQSLDQGLQFLIQYYNGEERAKGNILERFSAQQFPDLHSELNLSSLELGDSALYFCASSVAGTSSPYNEQFFGPGTRLTVL.

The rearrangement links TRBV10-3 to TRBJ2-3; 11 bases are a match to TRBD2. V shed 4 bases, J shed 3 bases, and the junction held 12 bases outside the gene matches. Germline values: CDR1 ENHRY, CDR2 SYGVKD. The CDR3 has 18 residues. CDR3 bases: TGTGCCATCAGTGGGGCTAGCGGGGGGTTGATGGTAACAGATACGCAGTATTTT. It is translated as CAISGASGGLMVTDTQYF.

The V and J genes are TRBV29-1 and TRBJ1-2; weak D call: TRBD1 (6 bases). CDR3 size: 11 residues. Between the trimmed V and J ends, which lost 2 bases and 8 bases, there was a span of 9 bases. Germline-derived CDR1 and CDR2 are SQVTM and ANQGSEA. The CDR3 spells CSVELGGGYTF. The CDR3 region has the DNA TGCAGCGTTGAATTAGGGGGAGGCTACACCTTC. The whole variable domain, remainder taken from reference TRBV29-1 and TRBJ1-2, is SAVISQKPSRDICQRGTSLTIQCQVDSQVTMMFWYRQQPGQSLTLIATANQGSEATYESGFVIDKFPISRPNLTFSTLTVSNMSPEDSSIYLCSVELGGGYTFGSGTRLTVV.

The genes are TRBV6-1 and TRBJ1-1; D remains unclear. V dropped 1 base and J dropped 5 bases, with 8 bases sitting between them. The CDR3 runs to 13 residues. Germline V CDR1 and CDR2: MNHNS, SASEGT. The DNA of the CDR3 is TGTGCCAGCAGTGAAGGTACTTGGACTGAAGCTTTCTTT. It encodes CASSEGTWTEAFF.

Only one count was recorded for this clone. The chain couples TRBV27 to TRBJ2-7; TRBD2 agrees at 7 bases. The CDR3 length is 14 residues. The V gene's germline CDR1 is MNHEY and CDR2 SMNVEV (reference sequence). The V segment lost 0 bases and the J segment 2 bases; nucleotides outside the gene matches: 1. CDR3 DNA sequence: TGTGCCAGCAGTTTATCCGGGACTACCTACGAGCAGTACGTC. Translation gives CASSLSGTTYEQYV.

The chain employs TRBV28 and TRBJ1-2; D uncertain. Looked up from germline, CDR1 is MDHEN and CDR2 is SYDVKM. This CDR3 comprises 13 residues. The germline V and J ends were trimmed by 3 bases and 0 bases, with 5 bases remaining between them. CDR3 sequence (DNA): TGTGCCAGCAGTTTGAAGGCTAACTATGGCTACACCTTC. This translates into CASSLKANYGYTF.

CDR3 sequence (DNA): TGCGCCAGCAGCCATCAACAGGGAGACTATGGCTACACCTTC. Its translation: CASSHQQGDYGYTF. The rearrangement links TRBV4-1 to TRBJ1-2, with a tentative D call TRBD1 (6 bases). Looked up from germline, CDR1 is MGHRA and CDR2 is YSYEKL. The V end lost 3 bases, the J end lost 3 bases, and 11 bases lay between the germline ends. CDR3 length equals 14 residues.

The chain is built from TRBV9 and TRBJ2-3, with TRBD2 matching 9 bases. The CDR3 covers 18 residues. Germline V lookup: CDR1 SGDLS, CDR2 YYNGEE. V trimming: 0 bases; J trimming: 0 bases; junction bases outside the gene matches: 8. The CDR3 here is CASSVVASGVGSTDTQYF. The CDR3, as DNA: TGTGCCAGCAGCGTAGTGGCTAGCGGGGTGGGTAGCACAGATACGCAGTATTTT.

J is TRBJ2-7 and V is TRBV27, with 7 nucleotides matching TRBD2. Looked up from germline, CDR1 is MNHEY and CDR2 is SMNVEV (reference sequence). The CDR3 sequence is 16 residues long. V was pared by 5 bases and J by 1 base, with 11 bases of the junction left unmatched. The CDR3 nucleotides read TGTGCCAGCAGTGGGGGGGACGGGTTCGGTTCCTACGAGCAGTACTTC. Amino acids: CASSGGDGFGSYEQYF.